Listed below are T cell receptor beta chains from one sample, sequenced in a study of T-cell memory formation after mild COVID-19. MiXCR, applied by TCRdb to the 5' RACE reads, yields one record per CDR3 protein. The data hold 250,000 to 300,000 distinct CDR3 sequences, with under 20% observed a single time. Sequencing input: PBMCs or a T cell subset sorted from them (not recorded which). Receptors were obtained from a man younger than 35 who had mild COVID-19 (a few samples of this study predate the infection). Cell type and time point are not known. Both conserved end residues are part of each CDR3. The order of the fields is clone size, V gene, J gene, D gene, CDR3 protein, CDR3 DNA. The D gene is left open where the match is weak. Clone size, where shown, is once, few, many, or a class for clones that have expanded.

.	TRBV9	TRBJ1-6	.	CASSAQIGLYNSPLHF	TGTGCCAGCAGCGCACAGATAGGGTTGTATAATTCACCCCTCCACTTT
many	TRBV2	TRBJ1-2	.	CASKRDIYGYTF	TGTGCCAGCAAAAGGGATATCTATGGCTACACCTTC
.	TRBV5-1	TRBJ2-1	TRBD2	CATRLAQYIYNEQFF	TGCGCCACCCGACTAGCGCAATATATCTACAATGAGCAGTTCTTC
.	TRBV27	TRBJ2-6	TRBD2	CASSFGTSADSGANVLTF	TGTGCCAGCAGTTTCGGGACTAGCGCCGACTCTGGGGCCAACGTCCTGACTTTC
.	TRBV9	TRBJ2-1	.	CASSAPGIRTETEQFF	TGTGCCAGCAGCGCTCCGGGAATCCGAACTGAGACTGAGCAGTTCTTC
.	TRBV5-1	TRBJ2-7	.	CASTLGWDTGSYEQYF	TGCGCCAGCACGCTCGGATGGGACACCGGCTCCTACGAGCAGTACTTC
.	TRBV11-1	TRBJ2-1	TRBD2	CASSLSAGLGAYNEQFF	TGTGCCAGCAGCTTAAGCGCGGGACTAGGCGCCTACAATGAGCAGTTCTTC
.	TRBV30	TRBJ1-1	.	CAWSVQEAAFF	TGTGCCTGGAGTGTACAGGAGGCAGCTTTCTTT
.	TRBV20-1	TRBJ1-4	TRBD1	CSAGRQGATNEKLFF	TGCAGTGCTGGGAGACAGGGGGCGACTAATGAAAAACTGTTTTTT
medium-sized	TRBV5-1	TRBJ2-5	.	CASSLEGQETQYF	TGTGCCAGCAGCTTAGAGGGCCAAGAGACCCAGTACTTC
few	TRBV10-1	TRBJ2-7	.	CASSEIERGEQYF	TGCGCCAGCAGTGAGATTGAGAGGGGCGAGCAGTACTTC
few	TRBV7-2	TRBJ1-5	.	CASSSGQPYSNQPQHF	TGTGCCAGCAGCTCGGGACAACCTTATAGCAATCAGCCCCAGCATTTT
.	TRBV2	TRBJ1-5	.	CASSGGNQPQHF	TGTGCCAGCAGTGGAGGTAATCAGCCCCAGCATTTT
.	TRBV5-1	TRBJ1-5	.	CASSLFGGGRPYSNQPQHF	TGCGCCAGCAGCTTGTTCGGCGGAGGGCGGCCTTATAGCAATCAGCCCCAGCATTTT
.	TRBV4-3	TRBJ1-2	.	CASSQEFADRLSYGYTF	TGCGCCAGCAGCCAAGAATTTGCCGACCGCCTCAGCTATGGCTACACCTTC
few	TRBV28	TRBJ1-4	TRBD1	CASTPGTGAEKLFF	TGTGCCAGCACCCCCGGGACAGGGGCTGAAAAACTGTTTTTT
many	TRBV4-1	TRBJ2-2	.	CASRPDSYGELFF	TGCGCCAGCAGACCAGACTCCTACGGGGAGCTGTTTTTT
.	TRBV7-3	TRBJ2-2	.	CASSEWTDNTGELFF	TGTGCCAGCAGCGAGTGGACGGATAACACCGGGGAGCTGTTTTTT
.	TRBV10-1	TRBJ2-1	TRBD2	CASSDSGGIDNEQFF	TGCGCCAGCAGCGATAGCGGGGGGATAGACAATGAGCAGTTCTTC
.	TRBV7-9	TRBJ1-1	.	CANTRSGGHITEAFF	TGTGCTAACACAAGGTCCGGGGGGCATATCACTGAAGCTTTCTTT
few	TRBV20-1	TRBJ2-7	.	CSAPGTPLSYEQYF	TGCAGTGCTCCCGGGACACCCCTCTCTTACGAGCAGTACTTC
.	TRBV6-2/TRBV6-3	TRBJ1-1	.	CASSYYTEAFF	TGTGCCAGCAGTTACTACACTGAAGCTTTCTTT
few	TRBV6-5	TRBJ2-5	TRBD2	CASRGFGLAEETQYF	TGTGCCAGCAGAGGATTCGGACTAGCCGAAGAGACCCAGTACTTC
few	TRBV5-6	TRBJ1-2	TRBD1	CASSLPQGASLYGYTF	TGTGCCAGCAGCCTGCCACAGGGGGCTTCACTCTATGGCTACACCTTC
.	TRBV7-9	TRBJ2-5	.	CASSNPIGVVGETQYF	TGTGCCAGCAGCAATCCAATCGGGGTGGTGGGAGAGACCCAGTACTTC
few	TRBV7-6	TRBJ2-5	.	CASSTGETQYF	TGTGCCAGCAGTACGGGAGAGACCCAGTACTTC
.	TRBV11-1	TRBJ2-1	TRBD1	CASSLASETGVDEQFF	TGTGCCAGCAGCTTAGCGTCGGAGACAGGGGTGGATGAGCAGTTCTTC
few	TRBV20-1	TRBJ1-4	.	CSARDSRGAYEKLFF	TGCAGTGCTAGAGATTCCAGGGGCGCGTATGAAAAACTGTTTTTT
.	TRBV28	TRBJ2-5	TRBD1	CASSLSGTGPETQYF	TGTGCCAGCAGTTTGTCCGGGACAGGCCCAGAGACCCAGTACTTC
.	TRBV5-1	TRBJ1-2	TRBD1	CASSHNGQGAGGYTF	TGCGCCAGCAGCCACAACGGACAGGGAGCAGGTGGCTACACCTTC
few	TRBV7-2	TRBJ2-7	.	CASSFSPRANEQYF	TGTGCCAGCAGCTTCAGTCCCAGGGCGAACGAGCAGTACTTC
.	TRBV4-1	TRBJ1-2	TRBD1	CASSQPREGASYGYTF	TGCGCCAGCAGCCAACCGCGGGAGGGGGCTAGTTACGGCTACACCTTC
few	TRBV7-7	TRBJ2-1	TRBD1	CASSLEHGTGRAQFF	TGTGCCAGCAGCTTAGAGCACGGGACAGGGCGGGCGCAGTTCTTC
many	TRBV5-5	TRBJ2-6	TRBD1	CASSFTGGPGANVLTF	TGTGCCAGCAGTTTTACAGGGGGGCCTGGGGCCAACGTCCTGACTTTC
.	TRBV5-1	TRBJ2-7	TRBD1	CASSQPPGGYEQYF	TGCGCCAGCAGCCAACCCCCAGGGGGATACGAGCAGTACTTC
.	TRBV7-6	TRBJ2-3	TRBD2	CASSLGRLRRGARDTQYF	TGTGCCAGCAGCTTAGGGAGGTTACGGCGGGGGGCAAGGGATACGCAGTATTTT
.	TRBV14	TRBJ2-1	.	CASSQDWGRNEQFF	TGTGCCAGCAGCCAAGATTGGGGACGCAATGAGCAGTTCTTC
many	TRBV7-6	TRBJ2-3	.	CASSLYVMMGDTQYF	TGTGCCAGCAGCTTATATGTGATGATGGGGGATACGCAGTATTTT
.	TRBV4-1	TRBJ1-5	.	CGSASQDNQPQHF	TGCGGAAGTGCTAGTCAAGACAATCAGCCCCAGCATTTT
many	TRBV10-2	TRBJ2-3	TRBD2	CASKAGEPDTQYF	TGCGCCAGCAAAGCGGGGGAACCAGATACGCAGTATTTT
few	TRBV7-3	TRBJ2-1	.	CASSLGPRGRPGEQFF	TGTGCCAGCAGCTTAGGGCCCCGGGGGCGCCCCGGTGAGCAGTTCTTC
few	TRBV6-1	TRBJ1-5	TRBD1	CASSGGTGNNQPQHF	TGTGCCAGCAGTGGCGGGACAGGGAACAATCAGCCCCAGCATTTT
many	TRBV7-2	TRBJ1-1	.	CASTLRGGMGAEAFF	TGTGCCAGCACCCTTAGGGGGGGAATGGGGGCTGAAGCTTTCTTT
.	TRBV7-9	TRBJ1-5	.	CASSPGDANQPQHF	TGTGCCAGCAGCCCAGGCGATGCTAATCAGCCCCAGCATTTT
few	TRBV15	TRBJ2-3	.	CATSSSGGQLTDTQYF	TGTGCCACCAGCAGCTCTGGAGGGCAGCTCACAGATACGCAGTATTTT
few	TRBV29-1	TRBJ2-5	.	CSVESPALEAQYF	TGCAGCGTTGAATCCCCAGCACTGGAGGCCCAGTACTTC
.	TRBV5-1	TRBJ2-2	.	CASSIPPGHNTGELFF	TGCGCCAGCAGCATACCGCCGGGACATAACACCGGGGAGCTGTTTTTT
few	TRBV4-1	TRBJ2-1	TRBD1	CASSHPSRDRGNEQFF	TGCGCCAGCAGCCACCCGTCCCGGGACAGGGGGAATGAGCAGTTCTTC
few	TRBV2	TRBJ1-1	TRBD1	CASRGQGPTEAFF	TGTGCCAGCAGGGGACAGGGGCCCACTGAAGCTTTCTTT
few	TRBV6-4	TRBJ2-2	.	CASSELSGTGELFF	TGTGCCAGCAGTGAGCTCTCAGGGACCGGGGAGCTGTTTTTT
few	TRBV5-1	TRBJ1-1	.	CASSLEGQNTEAFF	TGCGCCAGCAGCTTAGAGGGACAGAACACTGAAGCTTTCTTT